This T cell receptor beta chain was retrieved from a study of blood T cell repertoires in COVID-19. The CDR3 consists of 14 residues. Germline V gene lookup returns CDR1 KGHSH and CDR2 LQKENI. Trimming took 6 bases from V and 5 from J; bases not matched to a gene: 5. Study processing details: Estimates of nucleated cell counts were drawn from the amplification of reference gene primers. The method was immunoSEQ multiplex PCR; TCRdb's version includes in-frame clones alone and lacks a portion of them. V, J and clone size are taken as reported in that table, and D and trimming were inferred from the DNA itself. Of 85,000 to 110,000 clones detected, 88% appear once; the ten largest clones hold 3% to 3.5%.

V is TRBV18 and J is TRBJ2-1, with 9 bases identical to TRBD1. This sequence was found in a human donor in a cohort sampled during active COVID-19. Sequencing was carried out using peripheral blood. The CDR3 here is CASSPGTGNNEQFF. The CDR3 nucleotides are TGTGCCAGCTCCCCCGGGACAGGGAACAATGAGCAGTTCTTC.